Listed here are 32 T cell receptor beta chains from one sample, sequenced in a study of blood T cell repertoires in COVID-19. Clones were read by immunoSEQ multiplex PCR, and TCRdb kept only the in-frame ones, dropping some. The repertoire holds about 70,000 clones, with 75% to 85% as singletons. Sequenced input: peripheral blood. The receptors come from a man aged 70-80 years who had recovered from COVID-19.

J is TRBJ2-3 and V is TRBV19, with 7 bases that match TRBD1. Germline CDR1 reads LNHDA; CDR2 reads SQIVND (reference sequence). The CDR3 contains 16 residues. V shed 3 bases and J 1 base; nucleotides not matched to a gene: 7. The CDR3 protein is CASSIVRGRGTDTQYF. As DNA, the CDR3 is TGTGCCAGTAGTATTGTTAGGGGGCGAGGCACAGATACGCAGTATTTT.

The rearrangement links TRBV11-2 to TRBJ2-7; 7 bases fit TRBD1. Germline V gives CDR1 SGHAT, CDR2 FQNNGV. The CDR3 has 13 amino acids. With 5 bases clipped from V and 3 bases from J, the junction kept 4 bases outside the gene matches. The CDR3 here is CASSLGTVYEQYF. CDR3 nucleotides: TGTGCCAGCAGCCTCGGGACAGTCTACGAGCAGTACTTC.

This clone appeared a single time. The rearrangement joins TRBV7-9 to TRBJ2-3; 11 positions match TRBD2. The V gene end was trimmed by 2 bases and the J gene end by 5 bases; junction bases not matched to a gene: 12. The CDR3 covers 18 residues. Germline values: CDR1 SEHNR, CDR2 FQNEAQ (reference sequence). The CDR3 bases are TGTGCCAGCAGCTTAACCCGCTGGGGACTAGCGGCGGAAGATACGCAGTATTTT. It encodes CASSLTRWGLAAEDTQYF. The full variable domain, in which reference TRBV7-9 and TRBJ2-3 provide the parts outside the CDR3, is DTGVSQNPRHKITKRGQNVTFRCDPISEHNRLYWYRQTLGQGPEFLTYFQNEAQLEKSRLLSDRFSAERPKGSFSTLEIQRTEQGDSAMYLCASSLTRWGLAAEDTQYFGPGTRLTVL.

This chain links TRBV7-9 with TRBJ2-6; unclear D gene. V gave up 5 bases and J gave up 4 bases, with 18 bases separating them. Germline CDR1 is SEHNR and CDR2 is FQNEAQ (reference sequence). The CDR3 runs to 17 residues. The CDR3 DNA reads as TGTGCCAGCAGCCCCCCAAGGAGCCGCGCCGGGGCCAACGTCCTGACTTTC. Translated, it gives CASSPPRSRAGANVLTF. The whole variable domain, filled in from reference TRBV7-9 and TRBJ2-6, reads DTGVSQNPRHKITKRGQNVTFRCDPISEHNRLYWYRQTLGQGPEFLTYFQNEAQLEKSRLLSDRFSAERPKGSFSTLEIQRTEQGDSAMYLCASSPPRSRAGANVLTFGAGSRLTVL.

This sequence joins TRBV6-1 and TRBJ1-2; D gene uncertain. The CDR3 is 17 amino acids. Trimming stripped 0 bases from V and 8 bases from J, with 22 bases between. Germline CDR1 and CDR2: MNHNS and SASEGT. The CDR3 region is CASSEAFGSARLSGYTF. The CDR3 DNA sequence: TGTGCCAGCAGTGAAGCGTTTGGTTCCGCCAGGCTGTCCGGCTACACCTTC.

The chain recombines TRBV9 with TRBJ1-5, with 7 bases matching TRBD1. J was trimmed by 4 bases and V by 4 bases; bases with no gene match: 5. The CDR3 has 14 amino acids. Germline V gene data show CDR1 as SGDLS and CDR2 as YYNGEE. This CDR3 is CASSLGTENQPQHF. CDR3 sequence (DNA): TGTGCCAGCAGCTTGGGGACAGAGAATCAGCCCCAGCATTTT.

The rearrangement uses TRBV28 and TRBJ2-3, with 9 nucleotides matching TRBD2. The V gene end was trimmed by 5 bases and the J gene end by 5 bases; junction bases not matched to a gene: 8. CDR3 length equals 15 residues. Germline lookup yields CDR1 MDHEN and CDR2 SYDVKM. Written as DNA, the CDR3 is TGTGCCAGCAGTCCGAGGGCGGGAGGGATAGATACGCAGTATTTT. It is translated as CASSPRAGGIDTQYF.

The chain has TRBV5-1 and TRBJ1-2; 8 bases map to TRBD1. The CDR3 has 13 residues. J was trimmed by 5 bases and V by 4 bases; bases with no gene match: 4. CDR1 and CDR2 (germline): SGHRS, YFSETQ. CDR3 in DNA: TGCGCCAGCAGCGGCAGGGGGCATTATGGCTACACCTTC. Residues: CASSGRGHYGYTF.

This chain uses TRBV7-2 with TRBJ2-7; the D is unclear. Germline lookup yields CDR1 SGHTA and CDR2 FQGNSA. CDR3 length: 14 amino acids. Between the trimmed V and J ends, which lost 2 bases and 4 bases, there was a span of 12 bases. The CDR3 coding sequence is TGTGCCAGCAGCTTACCCGAGCAGACTTACGAGCAGTACTTC. It codes for CASSLPEQTYEQYF.

This clone has just a few counts. The chain carries TRBV24-1 and TRBJ2-3; 8 nucleotides align to TRBD1. CDR3 size: 9 residues. CDR1 KGHDR and CDR2 SFDVKD come from the germline V gene. J gave up 13 bases and V 9 bases, and 2 bases lay outside the gene matches. The CDR3 DNA sequence: TGTGCCACCGTACAGGGGGAGTATTTT. Its protein product is CATVQGEYF.

V is TRBV13 and J is TRBJ2-3, with TRBD2 as a possible D gene (6 bases). The V gene's germline CDR1 is PRHDT and CDR2 FYEKMQ (reference sequence). The V gene lost 3 bases and the J gene lost 0 bases, with 7 bases spanning the gap. The CDR3 contains 14 residues. CDR3 in DNA: TGTGCCAGCAGCTTTAGCGGTAGCACAGATACGCAGTATTTT. The encoded protein is CASSFSGSTDTQYF. Supplemented by reference TRBV13 and TRBJ2-3, the full variable domain reads AAGVIQSPRHLIKEKRETATLKCYPIPRHDTVYWYQQGPGQDPQFLISFYEKMQSDKGSIPDRFSAQQFSDYHSELNMSSLELGDSALYFCASSFSGSTDTQYFGPGTRLTVL.

CDR3 region: CAWSGDRANYGYTF. In DNA form, the CDR3 reads TGTGCCTGGAGTGGAGACAGGGCCAACTATGGCTACACCTTC. The chain joins TRBV30 to TRBJ1-2; TRBD1 aligns across 7 bases. With 1 base clipped from V and 2 bases from J, the junction kept 4 bases outside the gene matches. The CDR3 contains 14 residues. The germline gives CDR1 GTSNPN, CDR2 SVGIG (reference sequence).

The gene calls are TRBV7-3 and TRBJ2-1, with D perhaps matching TRBD1 (6 bases). Germline V gives CDR1 SGHTA, CDR2 FQGTGA. The CDR3 is made up of 11 amino acids. V shed 6 bases and J shed 10 bases, with 10 bases lying between them. In nucleotides, the CDR3 is TGTGCCAGCAGGGGGGCCCGGGAGCAGTTCTTC. It encodes CASRGAREQFF.

This clone came up once. The rearrangement links TRBV4-2 to TRBJ2-7; D might be TRBD2 (6 bases). The V gene's germline CDR1 is LGHNA and CDR2 YNFKEQ. V lost 0 bases and J lost 3, with 18 bases in between. This CDR3 has 17 amino acids. The CDR3, as DNA: TGTGCCAGCAGCCAAGATATAGGCGGGACGGCAGGCTACGAGCAGTACTTC. Amino acid sequence: CASSQDIGGTAGYEQYF.

The chain is built from TRBV7-9 and TRBJ2-7; 7 bases agree with TRBD1. The V segment lost 1 base and the J segment 7 bases; nucleotides outside the gene matches: 7. CDR1 and CDR2 from the germline V gene are SEHNR and FQNEAQ (reference sequence). The CDR3 spans 14 residues. CDR3 loop: CASSLGPTGEEQYF. The DNA of the CDR3 is TGTGCCAGCAGCTTAGGGCCAACAGGGGAGGAGCAGTACTTC.

CDR3 in amino acids: CASSLGASGNQPQHF. The CDR3 DNA sequence: TGTGCCAGCAGCTTGGGGGCGTCTGGGAATCAGCCCCAGCATTTT. The chain carries TRBV7-9 and TRBJ1-5, with D possibly TRBD1 on 6 matching bases. The CDR3 covers 15 residues. CDR1 and CDR2 (germline): SEHNR, FQNEAQ (reference sequence). Deletions cut 3 bases from V and 4 bases from J, with 13 bases between. Drawing the rest from reference TRBV7-9 and TRBJ1-5, the complete variable domain is DTGVSQNPRHKITKRGQNVTFRCDPISEHNRLYWYRQTLGQGPEFLTYFQNEAQLEKSRLLSDRFSAERPKGSFSTLEIQRTEQGDSAMYLCASSLGASGNQPQHFGDGTRLSIL.

This chain joins TRBV24-1 and TRBJ2-5; D might be TRBD1 (6 bases). Deletions cut 9 bases from V and 2 bases from J, with 9 bases between. Germline CDR1 KGHDR, CDR2 SFDVKD. The CDR3 length is 12 residues. The CDR3 DNA sequence: TGTGCCACCTCCGACAGGCAAGAGACCCAGTACTTC. This translates into CATSDRQETQYF.

This chain joins TRBV6-5 and TRBJ1-1, with TRBD1 as a possible D gene (5 bases). Germline V CDR1 and CDR2: MNHEY, SVGAGI. The V gene lost 7 bases and the J gene lost 8 bases, with 11 bases spanning the gap. This CDR3 has 11 residues. In DNA form, the CDR3 reads TGTGCCAGCACCGAACGGGGGGAAGCTTTCTTT. Protein product: CASTERGEAFF.

V gene TRBV16 combines with J gene TRBJ1-2, with D perhaps TRBD1 (6 bases). Germline-derived CDR1 and CDR2 are KGHSY and FQNENV. CDR3 length equals 15 residues. Trimming shortened V by 0 bases and J by 7 bases, and 15 bases separated the two germline ends. In DNA, the CDR3 is TGTGCCAGCAGCCAATCGGTTCAGGGGCGATCTGGCTACACCTTC. Translating it yields CASSQSVQGRSGYTF.

This chain connects TRBV27 to TRBJ2-1; 8 positions agree with TRBD1. Trimming at V came to 3 bases and at J to 6 bases, leaving 4 bases not matched to a gene. Looked up from germline, CDR1 is MNHEY and CDR2 is SMNVEV (reference sequence). This CDR3 is 14 amino acids long. In DNA form, the CDR3 reads TGTGCCAGCAGTTTCCGGGACAGGAGCAATGAGCAGTTCTTC. Its translation: CASSFRDRSNEQFF.

The V and J genes are TRBV19 and TRBJ1-5; D is perhaps TRBD1 (5 bases). V lost 6 bases and J lost 6, with 18 bases in between. CDR1 is LNHDA and CDR2 is SQIVND in the germline V gene (reference sequence). CDR3 length: 15 residues. The CDR3 spells CASRHPERGTQPQHF. The CDR3 DNA reads as TGTGCCAGTAGGCACCCCGAAAGGGGCACTCAGCCCCAGCATTTT.

This sequence joins TRBV29-1 and TRBJ2-2; no definite D call. CDR1 SQVTM and CDR2 ANQGSEA come from the germline V gene. The CDR3 covers 14 residues. Trimming pared 5 bases from V and 7 bases from J, leaving 17 bases between. DNA for the CDR3: TGCAGCGTTACGTTAGGAGACCTCATCGGGGAGCTGTTTTTT. As protein: CSVTLGDLIGELFF.

The J gene is TRBJ2-7, the V gene TRBV11-2; no firm D call. The CDR3 covers 14 residues. V lost 1 base and J lost 0, with 7 bases in between. Germline loops: CDR1 SGHAT, CDR2 FQNNGV. CDR3 coding DNA: TGTGCCAGCAGCTTAGCAGTATACTCCTACGAGCAGTACTTC. This translates into CASSLAVYSYEQYF.

The sample holds a few counts of this clone. The chain combines TRBV2 with TRBJ2-1, with a possible D match to TRBD2 (5 bases). V gave up 5 bases and J gave up 9 bases, with 8 bases separating them. Germline CDR1 is SNHLY and CDR2 is FYNNEI. The CDR3 has 11 residues. The CDR3 DNA sequence: TGTGCCAGCAGTTACCGGGGTGAGCAGTTCTTC. Protein product: CASSYRGEQFF.

This clone was observed a single time. The rearrangement joins TRBV5-4 to TRBJ1-1, with TRBD1 as a possible D gene (6 bases). Looked up from germline, CDR1 is SGHNT and CDR2 is YYREEE (reference sequence). V shed 2 bases and J shed 5 bases, with 19 bases lying between them. The CDR3 contains 16 residues. The CDR3 sequence: CASSLPTNRERTEAFF. The CDR3 DNA follows: TGTGCCAGCAGCTTACCAACAAACAGGGAGAGGACTGAAGCTTTCTTT.

The chain carries TRBV11-2 and TRBJ1-2, with 9 positions matching TRBD1. J gave up 7 bases and V 6 bases, and 12 bases lay outside the gene matches. Germline V gene data show CDR1 as SGHAT and CDR2 as FQNNGV. The CDR3 is 15 amino acids. The CDR3 bases are TGTGCCAGCAGGCGACCGGGACAGGGTCTTTCTGGCTACACCTTC. Residues: CASRRPGQGLSGYTF.

The V call is TRBV6-5, the J call TRBJ1-4, with 10 bases identical to TRBD1. Germline CDR1 is MNHEY and CDR2 is SVGAGI. Trimming removed 10 bases from V and 5 bases from J; junction bases left unmatched: 4. CDR3 size: 13 residues. CDR3 region: CATGDRGNEKLFF. DNA for the CDR3: TGTGCCACAGGGGACAGGGGCAATGAAAAACTGTTTTTT.

This chain joins TRBV28 and TRBJ1-5; D unresolved. CDR3 length: 13 residues. CDR1 is MDHEN and CDR2 is SYDVKM in the germline V gene. V lost 3 bases, J lost 4 bases, and 7 bases lay in between. CDR3 residues: CASSFPMNQPQHF. The CDR3 coding sequence is TGTGCCAGCAGTTTCCCCATGAATCAGCCCCAGCATTTT.

The chain combines TRBV4-3 with TRBJ2-7; D is possibly TRBD1 (5 bases). The CDR3 covers 17 residues. Germline assignment: CDR1 LGHNA and CDR2 YSLEER. V was pared by 0 bases and J by 1 base, with 16 bases between. This CDR3 is CASSQDLSTVPSYEQYF. The CDR3 bases are TGCGCCAGCAGCCAAGATCTTTCGACAGTTCCATCCTACGAGCAGTACTTC.

This chain links TRBV3-1 (or the pseudogene TRBV3-2) with TRBJ1-6, with 9 bases matching TRBD1. Germline lookup yields CDR1 LGHDT and CDR2 YNNKEL (reference sequence). CDR3 size: 15 residues. The trim removed 5 bases at V and 10 bases at J, leaving 9 bases unmatched. The chain's CDR3 is CASSKRDRVVSPLHF. The CDR3 DNA reads as TGTGCCAGCAGCAAACGGGACAGGGTAGTATCACCCCTCCACTTT.

The chain couples TRBV6-2 or TRBV6-3 to TRBJ2-3; D is uncertain. The germline gives CDR1 MNHEY, CDR2 SVGEGT. The CDR3 is 15 residues long. The germline V and J ends were trimmed by 4 bases and 0 bases, with 11 bases remaining between them. As DNA, the CDR3 is TGTGCCAGCAGTTTCATGACGGGTAGCACAGATACGCAGTATTTT. Its protein is CASSFMTGSTDTQYF.

J is TRBJ1-2 and V is TRBV7-2, with 10 bases lining up with TRBD1. V shed 0 bases, J shed 0 bases, and the junction held 13 bases outside the gene matches. In germline, CDR1 is SGHTA, CDR2 FQGNSA. There are 20 residues in the CDR3. The CDR3 nucleotides are TGTGCCAGCAGCTTAGCGACGACAGGGGGCCTAGGAACCACTAACTATGGCTACACCTTC. This encodes CASSLATTGGLGTTNYGYTF.